Ten or more counts support the clone carrying this TCR beta chain. The antigen is not known. Germline CDR1 MDHEN, CDR2 SYDVKM. The CDR3 is 12 residues long. Trimming shortened V by 9 bases and J by 1 base, and 9 bases separated the two germline ends. The data were obtained in a study of identical twins. Findings of the study overall: Excess low generation probability was seen in twin-shared out-of-frame alpha sequences. Cord blood's abundant beta clonotypes had fewer insertions, unlike memory repertoires. Diverse VJ usage suggested most zero-insertion clonotypes were not invariant T cells.

TCRdb recomputed calls from the 5' RACE reads with MiXCR, one row per CDR3 protein. The sample lists fewer than 250,000 distinct CDR3 sequences, around 7.6% seen once, with under 6.5% in the top ten. The same data also contributed to another study, on yellow fever vaccine responses in identical twins.

The chain uses TRBV28 and TRBJ2-5; the D gene is possibly TRBD1 (6 bases). The sequence came from a young woman in good health. The specimen was CD8+ T cells sorted from blood. In nucleotides, the CDR3 is TGTGCCAGTTCGACAGGCCAAGAGACCCAGTACTTC. It translates to CASSTGQETQYF.